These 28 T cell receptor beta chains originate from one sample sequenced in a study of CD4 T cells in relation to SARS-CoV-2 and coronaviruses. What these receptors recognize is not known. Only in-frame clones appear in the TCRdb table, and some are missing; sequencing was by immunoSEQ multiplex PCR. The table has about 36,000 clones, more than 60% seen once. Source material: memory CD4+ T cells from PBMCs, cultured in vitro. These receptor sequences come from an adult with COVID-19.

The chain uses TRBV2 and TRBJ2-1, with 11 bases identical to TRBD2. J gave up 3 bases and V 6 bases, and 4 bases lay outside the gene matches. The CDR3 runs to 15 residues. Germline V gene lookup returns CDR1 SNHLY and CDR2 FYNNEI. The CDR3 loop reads CASRKTSGSYNEQFF. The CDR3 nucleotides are TGTGCCAGCAGAAAAACTAGCGGGAGCTACAATGAGCAGTTCTTC.

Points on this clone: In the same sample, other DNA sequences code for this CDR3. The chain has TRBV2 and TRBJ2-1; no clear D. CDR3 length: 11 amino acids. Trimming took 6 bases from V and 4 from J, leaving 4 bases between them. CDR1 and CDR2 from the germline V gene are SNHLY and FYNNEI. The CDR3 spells CASRGYNEQFF. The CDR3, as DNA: TGTGCCAGCAGGGGTTACAATGAGCAGTTCTTC.

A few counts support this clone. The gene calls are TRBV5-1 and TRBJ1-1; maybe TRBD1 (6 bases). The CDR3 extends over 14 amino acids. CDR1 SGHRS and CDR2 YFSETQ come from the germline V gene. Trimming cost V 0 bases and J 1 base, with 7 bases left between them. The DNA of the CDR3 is TGCGCCAGCAGCTTGGTAGGGGGGAACACTGAAGCTTTCTTT. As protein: CASSLVGGNTEAFF.

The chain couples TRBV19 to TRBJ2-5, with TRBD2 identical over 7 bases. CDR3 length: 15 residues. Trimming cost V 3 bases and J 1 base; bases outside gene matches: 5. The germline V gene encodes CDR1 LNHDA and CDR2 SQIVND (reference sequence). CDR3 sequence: CASSMMGGGQETQYF. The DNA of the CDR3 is TGTGCCAGTAGTATGATGGGCGGGGGCCAAGAGACCCAGTACTTC.

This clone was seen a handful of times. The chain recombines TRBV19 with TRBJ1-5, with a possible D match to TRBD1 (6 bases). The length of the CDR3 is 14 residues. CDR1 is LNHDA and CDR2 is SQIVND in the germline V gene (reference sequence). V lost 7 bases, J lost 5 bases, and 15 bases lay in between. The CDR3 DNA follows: TGTGCCAGTATGGGGGCGGCAGGGTATCAGCCCCAGCATTTT. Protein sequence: CASMGAAGYQPQHF.

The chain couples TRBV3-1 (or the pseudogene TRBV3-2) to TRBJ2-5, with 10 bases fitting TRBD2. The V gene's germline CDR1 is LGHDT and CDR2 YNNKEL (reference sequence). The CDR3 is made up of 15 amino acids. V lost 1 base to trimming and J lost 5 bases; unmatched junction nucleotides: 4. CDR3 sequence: CASSQVGLARETQYF. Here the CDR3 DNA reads TGTGCCAGCAGCCAAGTGGGACTAGCGAGGGAGACCCAGTACTTC.

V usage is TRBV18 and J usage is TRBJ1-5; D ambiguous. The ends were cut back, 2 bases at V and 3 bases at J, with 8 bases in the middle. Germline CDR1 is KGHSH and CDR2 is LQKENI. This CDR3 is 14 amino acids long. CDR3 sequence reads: CASSPNGINQPQHF. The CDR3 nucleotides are TGTGCCAGCTCACCAAACGGAATCAATCAGCCCCAGCATTTT.

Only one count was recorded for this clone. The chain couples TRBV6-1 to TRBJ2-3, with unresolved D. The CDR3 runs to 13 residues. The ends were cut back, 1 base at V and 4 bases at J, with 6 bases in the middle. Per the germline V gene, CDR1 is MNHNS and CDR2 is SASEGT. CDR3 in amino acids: CASSEEPPDTQYF. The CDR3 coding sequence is TGTGCCAGCAGTGAAGAACCCCCAGATACGCAGTATTTT.

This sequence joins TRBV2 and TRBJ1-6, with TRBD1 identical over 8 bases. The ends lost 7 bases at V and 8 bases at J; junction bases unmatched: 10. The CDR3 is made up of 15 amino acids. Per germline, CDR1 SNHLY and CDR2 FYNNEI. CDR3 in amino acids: CASTRPGTGHSPLHF. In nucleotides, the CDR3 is TGTGCCAGCACCAGACCCGGGACAGGACATTCACCCCTCCACTTT.

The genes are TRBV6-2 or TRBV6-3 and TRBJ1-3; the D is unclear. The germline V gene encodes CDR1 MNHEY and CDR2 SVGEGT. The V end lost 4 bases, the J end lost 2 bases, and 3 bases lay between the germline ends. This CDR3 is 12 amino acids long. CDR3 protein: CASSSPGNTIYF. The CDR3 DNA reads TGTGCCAGCAGTTCCCCTGGAAACACCATATATTTT.

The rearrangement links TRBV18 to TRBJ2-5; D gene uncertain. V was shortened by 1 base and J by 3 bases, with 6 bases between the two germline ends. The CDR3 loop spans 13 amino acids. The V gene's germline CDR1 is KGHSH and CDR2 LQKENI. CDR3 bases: TGTGCCAGCTCACCACGCAGGAAAGAGACCCAGTACTTC. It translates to CASSPRRKETQYF.

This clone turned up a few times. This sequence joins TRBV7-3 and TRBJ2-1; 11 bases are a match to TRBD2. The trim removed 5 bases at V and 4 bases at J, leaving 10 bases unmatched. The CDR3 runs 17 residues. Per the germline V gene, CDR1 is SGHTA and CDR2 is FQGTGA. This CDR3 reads CASSPLAGGGAYNEQFF. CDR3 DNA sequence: TGTGCCAGCAGCCCCCTAGCGGGAGGAGGGGCTTACAATGAGCAGTTCTTC.

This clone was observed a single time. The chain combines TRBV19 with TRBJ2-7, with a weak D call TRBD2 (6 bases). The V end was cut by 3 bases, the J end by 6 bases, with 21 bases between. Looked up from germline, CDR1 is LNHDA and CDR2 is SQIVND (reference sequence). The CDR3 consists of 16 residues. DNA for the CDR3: TGTGCCAGTAGTATCCAAGCGGCAGGGAGGCTAGGCGAGCAGTACTTC. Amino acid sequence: CASSIQAAGRLGEQYF.

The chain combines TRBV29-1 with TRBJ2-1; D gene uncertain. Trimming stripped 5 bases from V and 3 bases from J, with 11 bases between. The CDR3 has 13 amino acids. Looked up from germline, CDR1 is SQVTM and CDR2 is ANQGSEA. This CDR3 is CSVLEPIYNEQFF. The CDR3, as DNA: TGCAGCGTTTTGGAACCTATCTACAATGAGCAGTTCTTC.

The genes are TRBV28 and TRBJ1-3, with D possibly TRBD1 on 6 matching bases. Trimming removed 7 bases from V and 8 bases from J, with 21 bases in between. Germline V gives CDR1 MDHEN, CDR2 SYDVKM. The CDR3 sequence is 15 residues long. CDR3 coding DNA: TGTGCCAGCACCCTCGGGGGGGCGGGGGTGGACACCATATATTTT. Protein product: CASTLGGAGVDTIYF.

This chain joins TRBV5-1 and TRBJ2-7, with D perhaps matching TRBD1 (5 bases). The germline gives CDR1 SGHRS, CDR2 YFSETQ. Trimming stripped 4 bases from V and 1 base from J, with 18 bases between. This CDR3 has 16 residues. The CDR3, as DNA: TGCGCCAGCAGCCCTAAGGGCAGGGCAGGTTCCTACGAGCAGTACTTC. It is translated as CASSPKGRAGSYEQYF.

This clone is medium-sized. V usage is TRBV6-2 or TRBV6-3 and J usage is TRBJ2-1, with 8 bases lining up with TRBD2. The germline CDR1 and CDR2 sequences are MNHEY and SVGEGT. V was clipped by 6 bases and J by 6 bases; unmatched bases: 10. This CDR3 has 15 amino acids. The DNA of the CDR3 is TGTGCCAGCAGCCATGAGATAGCGGGATCCAATGAGCAGTTCTTC. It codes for CASSHEIAGSNEQFF.

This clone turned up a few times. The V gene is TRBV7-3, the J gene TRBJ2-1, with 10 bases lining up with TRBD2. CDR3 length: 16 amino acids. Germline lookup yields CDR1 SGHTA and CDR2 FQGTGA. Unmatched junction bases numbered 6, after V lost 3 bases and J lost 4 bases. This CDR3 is CASSLGAGGSYNEQFF. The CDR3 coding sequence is TGTGCCAGCAGCTTGGGAGCGGGAGGGTCTTACAATGAGCAGTTCTTC.

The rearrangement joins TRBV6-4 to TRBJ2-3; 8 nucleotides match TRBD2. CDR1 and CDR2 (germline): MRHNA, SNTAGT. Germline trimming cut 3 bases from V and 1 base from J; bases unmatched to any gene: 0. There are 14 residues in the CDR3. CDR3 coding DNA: TGTGCCAGCAGTGAACTAGCGGGCACAGATACGCAGTATTTT. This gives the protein CASSELAGTDTQYF.

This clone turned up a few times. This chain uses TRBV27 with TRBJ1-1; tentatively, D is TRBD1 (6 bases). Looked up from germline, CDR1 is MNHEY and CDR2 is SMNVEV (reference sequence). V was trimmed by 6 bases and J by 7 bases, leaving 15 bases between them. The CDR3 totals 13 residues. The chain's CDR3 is CASRPQGSDEAFF. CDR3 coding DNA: TGTGCCAGCAGGCCACAGGGATCCGATGAAGCTTTCTTT.

CDR3 protein: CASSLGLVLDTQYF. The CDR3 DNA follows: TGCGCCAGCAGCTTAGGTTTGGTTCTAGATACGCAGTATTTT. V usage is TRBV5-1 and J usage is TRBJ2-3, with D unclear. Trimming left V 2 bases short and J 5 bases short, with 12 bases between. Germline values: CDR1 SGHRS, CDR2 YFSETQ. This CDR3 is 14 amino acids long.

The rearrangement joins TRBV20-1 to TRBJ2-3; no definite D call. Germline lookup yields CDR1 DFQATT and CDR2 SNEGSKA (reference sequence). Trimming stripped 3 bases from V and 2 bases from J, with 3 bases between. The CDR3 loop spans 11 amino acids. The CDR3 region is CSARNTDTQYF. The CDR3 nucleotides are TGCAGTGCTAGGAACACAGATACGCAGTATTTT.

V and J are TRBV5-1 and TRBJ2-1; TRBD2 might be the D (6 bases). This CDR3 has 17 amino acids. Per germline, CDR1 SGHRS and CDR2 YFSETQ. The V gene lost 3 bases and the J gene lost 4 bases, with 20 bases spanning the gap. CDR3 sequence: CASSSLGSGAGYNEQFF. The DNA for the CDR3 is TGCGCCAGCAGCTCCCTTGGATCAGGAGCGGGTTACAATGAGCAGTTCTTC. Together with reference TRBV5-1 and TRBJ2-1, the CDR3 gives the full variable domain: KAGVTQTPRYLIKTRGQQVTLSCSPISGHRSVSWYQQTPGQGLQFLFEYFSETQRNKGNFPGRFSGRQFSNSRSEMNVSTLELGDSALYLCASSSLGSGAGYNEQFFGPGTRLTVL.

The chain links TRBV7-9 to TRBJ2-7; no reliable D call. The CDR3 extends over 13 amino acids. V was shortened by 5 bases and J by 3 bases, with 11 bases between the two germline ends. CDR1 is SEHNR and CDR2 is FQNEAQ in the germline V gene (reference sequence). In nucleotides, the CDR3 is TGTGCCAGCAGCCCGCCAACAATCTACGAGCAGTACTTC. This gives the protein CASSPPTIYEQYF.

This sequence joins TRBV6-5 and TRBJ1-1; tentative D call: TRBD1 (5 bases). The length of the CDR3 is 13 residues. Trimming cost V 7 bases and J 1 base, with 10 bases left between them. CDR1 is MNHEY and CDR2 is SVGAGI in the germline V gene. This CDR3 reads CASTRQTNTEAFF. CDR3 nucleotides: TGTGCCAGCACCAGACAGACGAACACTGAAGCTTTCTTT.

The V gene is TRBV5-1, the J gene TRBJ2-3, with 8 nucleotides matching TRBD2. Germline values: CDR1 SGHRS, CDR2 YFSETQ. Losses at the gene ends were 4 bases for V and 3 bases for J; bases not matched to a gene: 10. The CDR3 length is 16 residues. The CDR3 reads CASSPPPAGVTDTQYF. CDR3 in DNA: TGCGCCAGCAGCCCCCCCCCAGCGGGAGTGACAGATACGCAGTATTTT.

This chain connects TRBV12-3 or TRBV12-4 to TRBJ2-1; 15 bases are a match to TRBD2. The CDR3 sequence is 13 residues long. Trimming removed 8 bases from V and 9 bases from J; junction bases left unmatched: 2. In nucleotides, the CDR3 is TGTGCCAGCGGGACTAGCGGGAGGCTTGAGCAGTTCTTC. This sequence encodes CASGTSGRLEQFF.

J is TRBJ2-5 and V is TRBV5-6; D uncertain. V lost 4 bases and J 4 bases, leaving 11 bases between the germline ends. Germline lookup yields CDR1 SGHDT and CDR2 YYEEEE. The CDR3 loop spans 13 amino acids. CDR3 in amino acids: CASSQELRETQYF. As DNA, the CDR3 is TGTGCCAGCAGCCAGGAGCTACGAGAGACCCAGTACTTC.